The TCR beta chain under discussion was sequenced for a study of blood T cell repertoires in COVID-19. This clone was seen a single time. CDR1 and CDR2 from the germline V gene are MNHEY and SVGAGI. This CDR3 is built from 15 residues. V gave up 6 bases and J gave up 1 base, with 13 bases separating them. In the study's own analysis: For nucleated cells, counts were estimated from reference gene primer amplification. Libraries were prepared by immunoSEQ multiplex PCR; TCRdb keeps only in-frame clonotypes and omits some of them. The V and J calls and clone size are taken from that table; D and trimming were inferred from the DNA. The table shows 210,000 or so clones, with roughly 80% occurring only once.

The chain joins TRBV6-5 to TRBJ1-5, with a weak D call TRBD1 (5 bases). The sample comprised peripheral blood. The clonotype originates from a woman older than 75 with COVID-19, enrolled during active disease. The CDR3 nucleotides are TGTGCCAGCAGCGTAACAGGCTTGAGCAATCAGCCCCAGCATTTT. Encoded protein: CASSVTGLSNQPQHF.